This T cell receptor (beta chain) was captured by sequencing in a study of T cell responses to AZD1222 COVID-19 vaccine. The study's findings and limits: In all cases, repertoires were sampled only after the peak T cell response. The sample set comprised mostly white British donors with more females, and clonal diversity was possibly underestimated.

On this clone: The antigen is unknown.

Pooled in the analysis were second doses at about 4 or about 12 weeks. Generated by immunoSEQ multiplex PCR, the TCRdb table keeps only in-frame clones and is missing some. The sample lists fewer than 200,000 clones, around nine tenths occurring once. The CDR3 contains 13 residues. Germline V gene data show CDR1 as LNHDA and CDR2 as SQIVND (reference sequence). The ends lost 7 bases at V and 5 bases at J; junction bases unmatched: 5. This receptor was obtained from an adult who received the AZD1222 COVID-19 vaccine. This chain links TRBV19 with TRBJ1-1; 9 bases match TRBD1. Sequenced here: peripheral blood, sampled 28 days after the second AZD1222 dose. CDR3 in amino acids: CASKGQGGTEAFF. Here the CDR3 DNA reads TGTGCCAGTAAGGGACAGGGAGGGACTGAAGCTTTCTTT.